The 9 T cell receptor beta chains listed next were all sequenced from one sample in a study of identical twins. TCRdb fed the 5' RACE reads into MiXCR, producing one record per CDR3 protein. The sample includes around 1.7 million distinct CDR3 sequences, less than 40% of them seen just once. The sequenced sample was cord blood. The receptors stem from a newborn girl in good health.

The chain combines TRBV20-1 with TRBJ1-6; D gene uncertain. The CDR3 runs 16 residues. V was cut by 2 bases and J by 7 bases, with 18 bases left in between. Per the germline V gene, CDR1 is DFQATT and CDR2 is SNEGSKA (reference sequence). CDR3 DNA: TGCAGTGCTAGACTAAGGGTGGGAGTCGGGAATTCACCCCTCCACTTT. It yields the protein CSARLRVGVGNSPLHF.

As to this clonotype: This sequence may be a read error, since a much larger clone differs from it by one base. This chain links TRBV29-1 with TRBJ2-1, with 8 positions matching TRBD2. The CDR3 runs 14 residues. With 1 base clipped from V and 11 bases from J, the junction kept 10 bases outside the gene matches. CDR1 and CDR2 (germline): SQVTM, ANQGSEA. The CDR3 bases are TGCAGCGTTGAAGCGGGAGGGTCCGTCTATAAGCAGTTCTTC. It is translated as CSVEAGGSVYKQFF.

The V call is TRBV29-1, the J call TRBJ2-5; 15 nucleotides match TRBD2. The trim removed 6 bases at V and 5 bases at J, leaving 10 bases unmatched. This CDR3 spans 16 amino acids. Germline V CDR1 and CDR2: SQVTM, ANQGSEA. The CDR3 DNA reads as TGCAGCGTGTACCCCGGGACTAGCGGGGGGAAGGAGACCCAGTACTTC. Translated, it gives CSVYPGTSGGKETQYF.

V gene TRBV20-1 combines with J gene TRBJ1-5, with TRBD1 matching over 7 bases. The CDR3 has 13 amino acids. V lost 7 bases to trimming and J lost 4 bases; unmatched junction nucleotides: 7. Germline CDR1 DFQATT, CDR2 SNEGSKA (reference sequence). The CDR3 coding sequence is TGCAGTGTGGGACAGCTAAGGAATCAGCCCCAGCATTTT. This codes for CSVGQLRNQPQHF.

The table lists this clonotype with a few counts. V is TRBV20-1 and J is TRBJ1-2, with D unresolved. There are 14 residues in the CDR3. The V gene's germline CDR1 is DFQATT and CDR2 SNEGSKA (reference sequence). Deletions cut 3 bases from V and 4 bases from J, with 15 bases between. The CDR3 DNA reads as TGCAGTGCTAGTACGACCTTCAAACCCTATGGCTACACCTTC. It codes for CSASTTFKPYGYTF.

The chain combines TRBV30 with TRBJ1-1; D gene ambiguous. V was trimmed by 1 base and J by 0 bases, leaving 6 bases between them. This CDR3 comprises 13 residues. Germline values: CDR1 GTSNPN, CDR2 SVGIG (reference sequence). This CDR3 is CAWSGGMNTEAFF. The CDR3 DNA is TGTGCCTGGAGTGGGGGAATGAACACTGAAGCTTTCTTT.

This clonotype was picked up a small number of times. V gene TRBV3-1 combines with J gene TRBJ2-3; TRBD1 matches 7 bases. This CDR3 contains 16 residues. The V segment lost 4 bases and the J segment 1 base; nucleotides outside the gene matches: 8. Germline V lookup: CDR1 LGHDT, CDR2 YNNKEL (reference sequence). CDR3 region: CASSLQTGKGTDTQYF. The CDR3 nucleotides are TGTGCCAGCAGCCTTCAGACAGGGAAAGGCACAGATACGCAGTATTTT.

This clonotype was observed a few times. J is TRBJ1-4 and V is TRBV6-5, with D perhaps matching TRBD1 (5 bases). V was shortened by 5 bases and J by 6 bases, with 16 bases between the two germline ends. Germline lookup yields CDR1 MNHEY and CDR2 SVGAGI. The CDR3 is 15 amino acids. In DNA, the CDR3 is TGTGCCAGCAGTCTGGGGGGGAGACCCTATGAAAAACTGTTTTTT. The encoded protein is CASSLGGRPYEKLFF.

This rearrangement joins TRBV5-1 to TRBJ2-4, with 12 bases identical to TRBD2. The CDR3 is made up of 18 amino acids. V shed 0 bases, J shed 0 bases, and the junction held 4 bases outside the gene matches. Germline V lookup: CDR1 SGHRS, CDR2 YFSETQ. The CDR3 here is CASSLGLAGVPAKNIQYF. The CDR3 nucleotides are TGCGCCAGCAGCTTGGGACTAGCGGGAGTCCCAGCCAAAAACATTCAGTACTTC.